The present TCR gamma chain was sequenced within a study of γδ T cells in repeated Plasmodium falciparum infection. Study as a whole: The natural-infection arm compared Malian children under seasonal malaria with matched Australian children. Malian gammadelta TCRs were studied during no-transmission periods and across acute malaria episodes.

Gammadelta T cells were flow-sorted from PBMC into Vgamma9/Vdelta2+ and Vdelta2-negative populations for bulk analysis. Per the germline V gene, CDR1 is EGSNGY and CDR2 is YDSYNSKV. CDR3 length: 13 amino acids. J was trimmed by 3 bases and V by 1 base; bases with no gene match: 3. TCRdb re-called the multiplex PCR reads via CATT. The profile shows roughly 32,000 gamma-chain clones, approximately 1.5% of them singletons. This clone showed up many times. Other nucleotide sequences from this sample produce the same CDR3. This TCR derives from a pool of human donors (malaria-infected and uninfected, not separated). The J gene is TRGJ1 or TRGJ2, the V gene TRGV2. The sequenced material came from gamma-delta T cells from blood. The CDR3 sequence: CATWDGLYYKKLF. As DNA, the CDR3 is TGTGCCACCTGGGACGGTCTTTATTATAAGAAACTCTTT.